This is a list of T cell receptor beta chains from one sample in a study of blood T cell repertoires in COVID-19. Sequencing used immunoSEQ multiplex PCR; TCRdb keeps in-frame clones, though not all of them. Of about 480,000 clones in the sample, roughly nine tenths were seen once. The sample consisted of peripheral blood. These receptors were collected from a man between 18 and 29 years old with COVID-19, enrolled during active disease. CDR3s include the opening cysteine and the closing phenylalanine or tryptophan.

V gene	J gene	CDR3 protein
TRBV4-2	TRBJ2-7	CASSHLAGGSYEQYF
TRBV6-1	TRBJ2-7	CASSEVGYEQYF
TRBV12-5	TRBJ2-3	CASGLETSGEGFDTQYF
TRBV23-1	TRBJ2-2	CASSRDRDTGELFF
TRBV27	TRBJ1-4	CASSLLRGKLFF
TRBV11-3	TRBJ1-6	CASSLGHRDRVNSPLHF
TRBV7-9	TRBJ2-1	CASSHSGRAAVEQFF
TRBV20-1	TRBJ1-3	CSAVTGNTIYF
TRBV5-4	TRBJ2-5	CASSATGAPYQETQYF
TRBV12-1	TRBJ2-1	CASSFCPTRGPYNEQFF
TRBV7-8	TRBJ2-7	CASSHRDISYEQYF
TRBV19	TRBJ2-1	CASSIVGGSGNEQFF
TRBV29-1	TRBJ2-7	CSVTSGNSYEQYF
TRBV30	TRBJ1-5	CAWSVQGVPQPQHF
TRBV5-4	TRBJ2-3	CASSLFLAGDTDTQYF
TRBV7-9	TRBJ1-6	CASSLLGQGNSPLHF
TRBV18	TRBJ2-5	CASSLNQETQYF
TRBV25-1	TRBJ2-1	CASSLSGTVMHNEQFF
TRBV18	TRBJ2-4	CASSPRQPSGNIQYF
TRBV5-5	TRBJ2-5	CASSRQPQETQYF
TRBV30	TRBJ1-1	CAWDRDYEAFF
TRBV3-1/TRBV3-2	TRBJ1-5	CASSPSGRNQPQHF
TRBV19	TRBJ2-5	CASRPTRQDQETQYF
TRBV5-4	TRBJ2-2	CASSLVGTPGELFF
TRBV4-2	TRBJ2-3	CASSQGGTLITDTQYF
TRBV18	TRBJ2-7	CASSLRALGDYEQYF
TRBV29-1	TRBJ1-5	CSAVFTGVNQPQHF
TRBV4-1	TRBJ2-1	CASSLMTGIREQFF
TRBV6-1	TRBJ1-5	CASSEAGASNQPQHF
TRBV4-1	TRBJ2-7	CASSQDIRGYSYEQYF
TRBV6-6	TRBJ2-7	CAASVQGAEQYF
TRBV6-1	TRBJ2-1	CASSEWTAYNEQFF
TRBV7-9	TRBJ2-3	CASSFVGRAGDTQYF
TRBV19	TRBJ1-6	CASSMGGGSPLHF
TRBV29-1	TRBJ2-3	CSVRWRGTDTQYF
TRBV4-1	TRBJ1-5	CASSPEWRVRNQPQHF
TRBV6-5	TRBJ1-6	CASRLGQLNSPLHF
TRBV28	TRBJ1-3	CASSSRNSGNTIYF
TRBV27	TRBJ1-1	CASSFVDKNTEAFF
TRBV7-6	TRBJ2-2	CASSLEASGTRGAGELFF